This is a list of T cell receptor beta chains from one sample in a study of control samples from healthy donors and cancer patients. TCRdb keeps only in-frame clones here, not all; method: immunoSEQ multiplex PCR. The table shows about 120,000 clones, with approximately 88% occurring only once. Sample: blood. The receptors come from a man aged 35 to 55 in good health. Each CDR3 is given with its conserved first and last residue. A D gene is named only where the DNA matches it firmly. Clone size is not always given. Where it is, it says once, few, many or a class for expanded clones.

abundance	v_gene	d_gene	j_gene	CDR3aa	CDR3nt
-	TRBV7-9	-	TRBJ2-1	CASSQLAYNEQFF	TGTGCCAGCAGCCAACTAGCCTACAATGAGCAGTTCTTC
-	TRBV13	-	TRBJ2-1	CASSVFGTFTGISGEQFF	TGTGCCAGCAGCGTATTTGGCACCTTCACAGGGATCAGCGGTGAGCAGTTCTTC
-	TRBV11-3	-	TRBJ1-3	CASSFSDKLGNTIYF	TGTGCCAGCAGCTTCTCGGATAAGCTTGGAAACACCATATATTTT
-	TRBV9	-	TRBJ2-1	CASSAGHFAGGYNEQFF	TGTGCCAGCAGCGCAGGCCACTTCGCCGGGGGCTACAATGAGCAGTTCTTC
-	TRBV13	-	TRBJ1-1	CASSLNWAEYMNTEAFF	TGTGCCAGCAGCTTAAATTGGGCAGAATACATGAACACTGAAGCTTTCTTT
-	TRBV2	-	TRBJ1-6	CASTPGGRGSNSPLHF	TGTGCCAGCACCCCGGGAGGGAGGGGGTCCAATTCACCCCTCCACTTT
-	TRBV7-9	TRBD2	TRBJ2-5	CASSLGYVAGGQETQYF	TGTGCCAGCAGCTTAGGTTACGTAGCGGGGGGACAAGAGACCCAGTACTTC
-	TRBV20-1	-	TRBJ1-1	CSARQTGGAFF	TGCAGTGCTAGGCAAACGGGGGGAGCTTTCTTT
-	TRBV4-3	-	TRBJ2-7	CASSQEPRACYYEQYF	TGCGCCAGCAGCCAAGAACCCAGGGCCTGCTACTACGAGCAGTACTTC
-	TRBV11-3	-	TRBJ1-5	CASSLAGDQPQHF	TGTGCCAGCAGCTTAGCCGGCGATCAGCCCCAGCATTTT
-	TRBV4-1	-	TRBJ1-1	CASSSPGGGVTSEAFF	TGCGCCAGCAGCTCACCGGGGGGAGGAGTAACCTCAGAAGCTTTCTTT
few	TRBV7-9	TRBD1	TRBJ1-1	CASSQTGVRNTEAFF	TGTGCCAGCAGCCAAACAGGGGTTCGAAACACTGAAGCTTTCTTT
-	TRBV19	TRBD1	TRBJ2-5	CASSSLRDSQETQYF	TGTGCCAGTAGTAGCCTCCGGGACAGTCAAGAGACCCAGTACTTC
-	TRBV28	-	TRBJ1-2	CAAGANYGYTF	TGTGCGGCCGGGGCTAACTATGGCTACACCTTC
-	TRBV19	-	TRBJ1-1	CASQTGSNTEAFF	TGTGCCAGTCAGACAGGATCAAACACTGAAGCTTTCTTT
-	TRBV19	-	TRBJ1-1	CASKVGQQNTEAFF	TGTGCCAGTAAAGTAGGACAGCAAAACACTGAAGCTTTCTTT
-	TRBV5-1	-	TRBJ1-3	CASTPGGNTIYF	TGCGCCAGCACCCCGGGGGGCAACACCATATATTTT
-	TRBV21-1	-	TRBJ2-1	CASTLQGPGTEFYNEQFF	TGTGCCAGCACCCTCCAGGGTCCCGGGACAGAGTTTTACAATGAGCAGTTCTTC
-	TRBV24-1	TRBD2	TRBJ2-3	CATSDNSGVDTDTQYF	TGTGCCACCAGTGACAATAGCGGGGTAGACACAGATACGCAGTATTTT
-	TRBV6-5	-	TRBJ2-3	CASSSRWASTDTQYF	TGTGCCAGCAGCTCTCGGTGGGCTAGCACAGATACGCAGTATTTT
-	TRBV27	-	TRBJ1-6	CASSLIRGGWGSPLHF	TGTGCCAGCAGTCTGATCAGGGGAGGTTGGGGTTCACCCCTCCACTTT
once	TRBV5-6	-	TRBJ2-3	CASSLGKGTQYF	TGTGCCAGCAGCTTGGGCAAAGGTACGCAGTATTTT
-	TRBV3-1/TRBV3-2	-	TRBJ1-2	CASSQLSGVRHTF	TGTGCCAGCAGCCAACTTTCGGGGGTGAGGCACACCTTC
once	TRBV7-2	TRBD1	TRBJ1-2	CASRGQGWGYTF	TGTGCCAGCAGGGGACAGGGGTGGGGCTACACCTTC
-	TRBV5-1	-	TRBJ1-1	CASSLAETGEAFF	TGCGCCAGCAGCTTGGCTGAGACAGGAGAAGCTTTCTTT
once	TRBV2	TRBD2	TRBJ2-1	CASSVTSGVNEQFF	TGTGCCAGCAGCGTCACTAGCGGGGTCAATGAGCAGTTCTTC
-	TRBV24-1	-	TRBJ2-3	CATSDPQGSTDTQYF	TGTGCCACCAGTGATCCCCAGGGGAGCACAGATACGCAGTATTTT
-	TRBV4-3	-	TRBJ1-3	CASSQDHFGNTIYF	TGCGCCAGCAGCCAAGACCACTTTGGAAACACCATATATTTT
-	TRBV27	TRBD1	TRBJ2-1	CASSLSVSARGRNEQFF	TGTGCCAGCAGTTTATCGGTTTCGGCCAGGGGGCGGAATGAGCAGTTCTTC